A single sample is the source of the 21 T cell receptor beta chains below, sequenced in a study of pediatric ulcerative colitis. Generated by immunoSEQ multiplex PCR, the TCRdb table keeps only in-frame clones and is missing some. This sample has 20,000 to 30,000 clones, with roughly 70% found just once. During colonoscopy, one to two rectal pinch biopsies were collected. Material: gut tissue. These receptors were obtained from a boy between 10 and 17 years old with severe ulcerative colitis.

CDR3 residues: CASSEVAGLAVRYNEQFF. Here the CDR3 DNA reads TGTGCCAGCAGTGAAGTAGCGGGACTAGCGGTCAGATACAATGAGCAGTTCTTC. V is TRBV6-1 and J is TRBJ2-1; 11 nucleotides match TRBD2. Trimming cost V 1 base and J 4 bases; bases outside gene matches: 9. This CDR3 region has 18 residues. The germline CDR1 and CDR2 sequences are MNHNS and SASEGT.

The chain carries TRBV30 and TRBJ1-1, with unresolved D. Germline V CDR1 and CDR2: GTSNPN, SVGIG (reference sequence). This CDR3 has 14 residues. The V end lost 3 bases, the J end lost 3 bases, and 14 bases lay between the germline ends. The CDR3 coding sequence is TGTGCCTGGAGCCCGGCTAGTGCGCACACTGAAGCTTTCTTT. This gives the protein CAWSPASAHTEAFF.

With respect to this clone: A read error may account for a junction end that differs from germline. The rearrangement links TRBV2 to TRBJ2-3, with 7 bases lining up with TRBD1. In germline, CDR1 is SNHLY, CDR2 FYNNEI. The CDR3 is 15 amino acids. This CDR3 is CASSVRQGGTDTRYF. CDR3 nucleotide sequence: TGTGCCAGCAGTGTGAGACAGGGTGGTACAGATACGCGGTATTTT.

V and J are TRBV30 and TRBJ2-1, with TRBD2 matching over 8 bases. CDR3 size: 13 residues. Trimming cost V 4 bases and J 10 bases; bases outside gene matches: 9. Germline lookup yields CDR1 GTSNPN and CDR2 SVGIG (reference sequence). The CDR3 loop is CAWTSLAGREQFF. The CDR3 coding sequence is TGTGCCTGGACATCGCTAGCGGGCCGAGAGCAGTTCTTC.

The gene calls are TRBV6-4 and TRBJ2-1; the match to TRBD2 covers 9 bases. The trim removed 0 bases at V and 4 bases at J, leaving 1 base unmatched. This CDR3 comprises 15 residues. Looked up from germline, CDR1 is MRHNA and CDR2 is SNTAGT. This CDR3 reads CASSDSAGGYNEQFF. The CDR3 DNA sequence: TGTGCCAGCAGTGACTCAGCGGGAGGTTACAATGAGCAGTTCTTC.

This clone was detected only once. The V gene is TRBV14, the J gene TRBJ2-1; possibly TRBD1 for D (5 bases). This CDR3 contains 15 residues. Trimming left V 3 bases short and J 2 bases short, with 11 bases between. Germline CDR1 reads SGHDN; CDR2 reads FVKESK. Written as DNA, the CDR3 is TGTGCCAGCAGCCAGAGTCAGGGCGCCTACAATGAGCAGTTCTTC. This sequence encodes CASSQSQGAYNEQFF.

The chain recombines TRBV4-2 with TRBJ1-2, with a weak D call TRBD1 (6 bases). CDR1 is LGHNA, CDR2 YNFKEQ, per germline. V was pared by 2 bases and J by 3 bases, with 13 bases between. The CDR3 extends over 15 amino acids. In DNA form, the CDR3 reads TGTGCCAGCAGCCAATCGGGGGGGCACGACTATGGCTACACCTTC. Encoded protein: CASSQSGGHDYGYTF.

In its sample, this clone was seen a few times. The chain joins TRBV29-1 to TRBJ1-2; D not resolved. V lost 4 bases to trimming and J lost 8 bases, with 29 bases between them. CDR1 SQVTM and CDR2 ANQGSEA come from the germline V gene. The CDR3 covers 17 residues. The CDR3 is CSVVLSGGTDSPGGYTF. CDR3 sequence (DNA): TGCAGCGTTGTCCTCTCCGGCGGAACCGACTCCCCCGGGGGCTACACCTTC.

This chain links TRBV27 with TRBJ1-1, with D unclear. Germline loops: CDR1 MNHEY, CDR2 SMNVEV (reference sequence). The CDR3 is 14 residues long. V shed 5 bases and J shed 4 bases, with 14 bases lying between them. CDR3 nucleotide sequence: TGTGCCAGCAGTATATACGGGCTCGCCACTGAAGCTTTCTTT. Protein: CASSIYGLATEAFF.

This clone has just a few counts. This chain connects TRBV2 to TRBJ1-5, with D hard to call. Germline V gene sequence: CDR1 SNHLY, CDR2 FYNNEI. V was clipped by 5 bases and J by 3 bases, with 8 bases between them. The CDR3 loop spans 13 amino acids. The CDR3 region has the DNA TGTGCCAGCAGTCCTGCCGCCAATCAGCCCCAGCATTTT. It codes for CASSPAANQPQHF.

Sample share makes this clone medium-sized (0.01 to 0.1%). Distinct nucleotide sequences in the sample also encode this CDR3. The chain couples TRBV30 to TRBJ2-7; D uncertain. The length of the CDR3 is 12 residues. Trimming took off 0 bases at V and 3 bases at J, with 6 bases between the two ends. Germline V gene sequence: CDR1 GTSNPN, CDR2 SVGIG (reference sequence). The CDR3 nucleotides are TGTGCCTGGAGTGTACTAAGCTACGAGCAGTACTTC. Translation: CAWSVLSYEQYF.

This clone was counted only a few times. As DNA, the CDR3 is TGTGCCAGTAGTATATGGGACAGGGCCGAATTTAACTATGGCTACACCTTC. Its protein product is CASSIWDRAEFNYGYTF. The chain recombines TRBV19 with TRBJ1-2, with 9 bases fitting TRBD1. V shed 2 bases, J shed 1 base, and the junction held 8 bases outside the gene matches. The CDR3 runs to 17 residues. Germline lookup yields CDR1 LNHDA and CDR2 SQIVND (reference sequence).

This chain connects TRBV7-2 to TRBJ2-1, with D unclear. In germline, CDR1 is SGHTA, CDR2 FQGNSA. Trimming removed 7 bases at V and 6 bases at J, with 19 bases between. CDR3 length equals 15 residues. The CDR3 region has the DNA TGTGCCAGCAAACTTACCCCACTATACGGCAATGAGCAGTTCTTC. Translated, it gives CASKLTPLYGNEQFF.

The rearrangement uses TRBV6-1 and TRBJ1-1; TRBD1 agrees at 7 bases. Trimming took 4 bases from V and 8 from J; bases not matched to a gene: 13. The germline V gene has CDR1 MNHNS and CDR2 SASEGT. The CDR3 extends over 15 amino acids. CDR3 nucleotides: TGTGCCAGCAGTGTCCAGGGCCAGGGGGGAGTAGAAGCTTTCTTT. It is translated as CASSVQGQGGVEAFF.

The genes are TRBV7-8 and TRBJ2-7, with TRBD2 identical over 8 bases. Germline V lookup: CDR1 SGHVS, CDR2 FQNEAQ. J gave up 7 bases and V 2 bases, and 7 bases lay outside the gene matches. This CDR3 spans 14 amino acids. CDR3 protein: CASSLLAGGREQYF. DNA of the CDR3: TGTGCCAGCAGCTTACTCGCGGGAGGAAGAGAGCAGTACTTC.

The chain is built from TRBV5-1 and TRBJ2-1, with 14 bases matching TRBD2. The length of the CDR3 is 16 residues. V shed 0 bases and J 6 bases; nucleotides not matched to a gene: 2. CDR1 and CDR2 (germline): SGHRS, YFSETQ. The CDR3 sequence: CASSLGLAGGANEQFF. In nucleotides, the CDR3 is TGCGCCAGCAGCTTGGGACTAGCGGGAGGGGCCAATGAGCAGTTCTTC.

The rearrangement joins TRBV19 to TRBJ1-4; 7 nucleotides align to TRBD1. This CDR3 has 14 amino acids. Germline CDR1 LNHDA, CDR2 SQIVND (reference sequence). V lost 9 bases to trimming and J lost 0 bases; unmatched junction nucleotides: 4. Here the CDR3 reads CASRQGPTNEKLFF. CDR3 coding DNA: TGTGCCAGCAGACAGGGCCCAACTAATGAAAAACTGTTTTTT.

The chain combines TRBV7-9 with TRBJ2-1, with 8 bases lining up with TRBD2. Germline V CDR1 and CDR2: SEHNR, FQNEAQ (reference sequence). This CDR3 is built from 16 residues. The V segment lost 1 base and the J segment 6 bases; nucleotides outside the gene matches: 8. As DNA, the CDR3 is TGTGCCAGCAGCTTAGAGTCTAGCGGGTTTTTCAATGAGCAGTTCTTC. This sequence encodes CASSLESSGFFNEQFF. Filled out from reference TRBV7-9 and TRBJ2-1, the complete variable domain reads DTGVSQNPRHKITKRGQNVTFRCDPISEHNRLYWYRQTLGQGPEFLTYFQNEAQLEKSRLLSDRFSAERPKGSFSTLEIQRTEQGDSAMYLCASSLESSGFFNEQFFGPGTRLTVL.

The chain joins TRBV2 to TRBJ2-1; no firm D call. This CDR3 comprises 14 residues. Looked up from germline, CDR1 is SNHLY and CDR2 is FYNNEI. V was pared by 6 bases and J by 0 bases, with 9 bases between. The CDR3 DNA is TGTGCCAGCAGGCGACCGTTCTCCTACAATGAGCAGTTCTTC. Translated, it gives CASRRPFSYNEQFF.

The gene calls are TRBV7-2 and TRBJ2-7, with 10 bases that match TRBD2. CDR3 length equals 15 residues. V trimming: 4 bases; J trimming: 1 base; junction bases outside the gene matches: 4. Germline lookup yields CDR1 SGHTA and CDR2 FQGNSA. CDR3 amino acids: CASSSSGSVSYEQYF. For the CDR3, the DNA is TGTGCCAGCAGCTCTAGCGGGAGTGTGTCCTACGAGCAGTACTTC.

The chain has TRBV7-2 and TRBJ1-5; 7 positions match TRBD1. The germline V gene has CDR1 SGHTA and CDR2 FQGNSA. The CDR3 runs to 15 residues. J lost 3 bases, V lost 5 bases, and 7 bases had no gene match. CDR3 in DNA: TGTGCCAGCAGCCCCCGGACAGGCTTCAATCAGCCCCAGCATTTT. Protein sequence: CASSPRTGFNQPQHF.